This T cell receptor beta chain came from a study of T cell responses to AZD1222 COVID-19 vaccine. This CDR3 is built from 15 residues. The V and J ends lost 2 bases and 8 bases, in that order; junction bases with no gene match: 6. Germline assignment: CDR1 MNHEY and CDR2 SVGAGI. Profiled with immunoSEQ multiplex PCR; TCRdb holds only in-frame clones, not every one. This sample has approximately 100,000 clones, with roughly 86% found just once. About this clone: The antigen is not known.

Study-wide findings and caveats: Baseline seropositives among AZD1222 recipients totaled only 5 to 7. White British people made up most donors, females outnumbered males, and clonal diversity was possibly underestimated. Spike was spanned by vaccine-associated CD4 TCRs, with dominance at 160-218 and 743-854. Spike-specific TCR breadth and depth were elevated following two AZD1222 doses.

The chain joins TRBV6-5 to TRBJ1-2, with 12 bases matching TRBD1. The material sequenced was peripheral blood, taken 28 days after the second dose of the MenACWY control vaccine. The receptor was derived from an adult who received the MenACWY meningococcal vaccine as a control. CDR3 sequence: CASSYKGQGAWGYTF. The CDR3 region has the DNA TGTGCCAGCAGTTACAAGGGACAGGGGGCTTGGGGCTACACCTTC.